The 3 T cell receptor beta chains below were found in one sample sequenced in a study of blood T cell repertoires in COVID-19. TCRdb keeps only in-frame clones here, not all; method: immunoSEQ multiplex PCR. In the table there are under 200,000 clones, around four fifths of which are singletons. The sequenced sample was peripheral blood. Receptor source: a man between 65 and 85 years old with active or convalescent COVID-19.

CDR3 DNA sequence: TGTGCCAGCAGCTTATGGACAGAGAGGGCCATATATTTT. Protein product: CASSLWTERAIYF. The chain is built from TRBV7-2 and TRBJ1-3; TRBD1 might be the D (6 bases). The CDR3 covers 13 residues. CDR1 SGHTA and CDR2 FQGNSA come from the germline V gene. The V gene lost 2 bases and the J gene lost 11 bases, with 13 bases spanning the gap. Combining the CDR3 with reference TRBV7-2 and TRBJ1-3 gives the whole variable domain GAGVSQSPSNKVTEKGKDVELRCDPISGHTALYWYRQSLGQGLEFLIYFQGNSAPDKSGLPSDRFSAERTGGSVSTLTIQRTQQEDSAVYLCASSLWTERAIYFGEGSWLTVV.

The genes are TRBV5-1 and TRBJ2-5; maybe TRBD2 (6 bases). Germline assignment: CDR1 SGHRS and CDR2 YFSETQ. CDR3 length: 16 amino acids. The germline V and J ends were trimmed by 0 bases and 3 bases, with 15 bases remaining between them. Here the CDR3 reads CASSLELPGVKETQYF. The CDR3 nucleotides read TGCGCCAGCAGCTTGGAGCTACCGGGGGTGAAAGAGACCCAGTACTTC.

This chain links TRBV10-1 with TRBJ1-2; TRBD1 might be the D (6 bases). The germline V gene encodes CDR1 WNHNN and CDR2 SYGVQD (reference sequence). The CDR3 totals 16 residues. Deletions cut 9 bases from V and 0 bases from J, with 20 bases between. CDR3 in DNA: TGCGCCAGTCTTGAGGATAGGACAGAAGCTAACTATGGCTACACCTTC. The encoded protein is CASLEDRTEANYGYTF.